The 21 T cell receptor beta chains below all came from one sample that was sequenced in a study of cytomegalovirus exposure and HLA in healthy donors. Primers included in the PCR were 60 Vbeta and 13 Jbeta primers. The assay was immunoSEQ multiplex PCR, and TCRdb's table has in-frame clones only and misses some. The sample carries 110,000 or so clones, 76% recorded once. Sequenced material: PBMCs. All receptors come from a man aged 50 or older in good health and CMV-seropositive.

The chain recombines TRBV6-5 with TRBJ2-5; 7 bases line up with TRBD2. TRBJ2-7 explains the end of the DNA better; the J call may be wrong. Germline CDR1 MNHEY, CDR2 SVGAGI. This CDR3 comprises 14 residues. The CDR3, as DNA: TGTGCCAGCCGTCGGGAGGCAAGATTGAACGAGCAGTACTTC. Protein: CASRREARLNEQYF.

The chain uses TRBV7-6 and TRBJ1-1; no definite D call. CDR1 is SGHVS and CDR2 is FNYEAQ in the germline V gene. The CDR3 contains 13 residues. V was cut by 6 bases and J by 0 bases, with 8 bases left in between. CDR3 sequence: CASSGHLNTEAFF. CDR3 nucleotides: TGTGCCAGCAGTGGGCACTTGAACACTGAAGCTTTCTTT.

The chain uses TRBV18 and TRBJ1-2; D remains ambiguous. Germline V gene data show CDR1 as KGHSH and CDR2 as LQKENI. This CDR3 has 12 residues. V lost 6 bases and J lost 6, with 11 bases in between. In DNA form, the CDR3 reads TGTGCCAGCTCTTCCCGCGATGATGGCTACACCTTC. Its protein is CASSSRDDGYTF.

This clone has a handful of counts. The CDR3 coding sequence is TGTGCCAGCAGCTTCGGGACAGCTACTGAAGCTTTCTTT. This translates into CASSFGTATEAFF. The chain employs TRBV5-4 and TRBJ1-1, with 7 bases matching TRBD1. The CDR3 contains 13 residues. J gave up 5 bases and V 2 bases, and 3 bases lay outside the gene matches. Per germline, CDR1 SGHNT and CDR2 YYREEE (reference sequence). The variable domain in full, with the rest retrieved from reference TRBV5-4 and TRBJ1-1, is ETGVTQSPTHLIKTRGQQVTLRCSSQSGHNTVSWYQQALGQGPQFIFQYYREEENGRGNFPPRFSGLQFPNYSSELNVNALELDDSALYLCASSFGTATEAFFGQGTRLTVV.

The V and J genes are TRBV18 and TRBJ2-1, with D possibly being TRBD1 (5 bases). The CDR3 is made up of 17 amino acids. Germline CDR1 and CDR2: KGHSH and LQKENI. Trimming removed 3 bases from V and 0 bases from J, with 15 bases in between. DNA of the CDR3: TGTGCCAGCTCACCCATGGTCGCTAGGGGCTCCTACAATGAGCAGTTCTTC. Translating it yields CASSPMVARGSYNEQFF.

This clone appeared once. The rearrangement joins TRBV5-1 to TRBJ2-3; D perhaps matches TRBD1 (5 bases). There are 14 residues in the CDR3. Germline V CDR1 and CDR2: SGHRS, YFSETQ. V was cut by 4 bases and J by 4 bases, with 13 bases left in between. The CDR3 DNA sequence: TGCGCCAGCAGCGACCGCAGGGTTTCAGATACGCAGTATTTT. Protein sequence: CASSDRRVSDTQYF.

The CDR3 sequence: CASSRRDGSYEQYF. Here the CDR3 DNA reads TGTGCCAGCAGCAGGCGGGACGGTAGCTACGAGCAGTACTTC. The chain carries TRBV7-9 and TRBJ2-7; the D gene is possibly TRBD2 (6 bases). The germline V gene has CDR1 SEHNR and CDR2 FQNEAQ (reference sequence). The CDR3 runs 14 residues. The V and J ends lost 5 bases and 3 bases respectively, with 14 bases between them.

V usage is TRBV2 and J usage is TRBJ2-7; perhaps TRBD2 as D (5 bases). Germline CDR1 is SNHLY and CDR2 is FYNNEI. V was shortened by 8 bases and J by 2 bases, with 10 bases between the two germline ends. The CDR3 sequence is 12 residues long. CDR3 sequence (DNA): TGTGCCAGCTTCACGGAGGCCTACGAGCAGTACTTC. It is translated as CASFTEAYEQYF.

The V and J genes are TRBV28 and TRBJ1-1; a possible D gene is TRBD1 (5 bases). V dropped 7 bases and J dropped 3 bases, with 12 bases sitting between them. From germline, CDR1 is MDHEN and CDR2 SYDVKM. This CDR3 comprises 13 residues. The CDR3 reads CASIGGGDTEAFF. For the CDR3, the DNA is TGTGCCAGCATAGGTGGGGGGGACACTGAAGCTTTCTTT.

V and J are TRBV5-1 and TRBJ2-5; 10 nucleotides agree with TRBD2. This CDR3 is 16 amino acids long. The ends lost 0 bases at V and 4 bases at J; junction bases unmatched: 6. CDR1 and CDR2 from the germline V gene are SGHRS and YFSETQ. CDR3 DNA: TGCGCCAGCAGCTTGGGGCTAGCGGGAGTGAGAGAGACCCAGTACTTC. Amino acids: CASSLGLAGVRETQYF.

The chain recombines TRBV7-2 with TRBJ2-1; TRBD2 aligns across 16 bases. The CDR3 loop spans 18 amino acids. Germline CDR1 reads SGHTA; CDR2 reads FQGNSA. The V segment lost 0 bases and the J segment 4 bases; nucleotides outside the gene matches: 3. DNA of the CDR3: TGTGCCAGCAGCTTAGCCGGGACTAGCGGGGGGGCTTACAATGAGCAGTTCTTC. It specifies CASSLAGTSGGAYNEQFF.

The J gene is TRBJ2-7, the V gene TRBV28, with 8 bases lining up with TRBD1. Trimming cost V 4 bases and J 4 bases; bases outside gene matches: 12. The CDR3 has 16 amino acids. Per germline, CDR1 MDHEN and CDR2 SYDVKM. The CDR3 here is CASSYGARRQGYEQYF. The CDR3 DNA reads as TGTGCCAGCAGTTATGGGGCCCGGCGACAGGGGTACGAGCAGTACTTC.

This clone was recorded once. V is TRBV13 and J is TRBJ1-5; no reliable D call. CDR1 is PRHDT, CDR2 FYEKMQ, per germline (reference sequence). The CDR3 runs 13 residues. V lost 2 bases and J lost 7, with 9 bases in between. The CDR3 region is CASSLRRAQPQHF. The CDR3 region has the DNA TGTGCCAGCAGCTTACGGAGAGCCCAGCCCCAGCATTTT. The whole variable domain, remainder taken from reference TRBV13 and TRBJ1-5, is AAGVIQSPRHLIKEKRETATLKCYPIPRHDTVYWYQQGPGQDPQFLISFYEKMQSDKGSIPDRFSAQQFSDYHSELNMSSLELGDSALYFCASSLRRAQPQHFGDGTRLSIL.

This clone was picked up one time. The chain is built from TRBV6-6 and TRBJ1-1, with TRBD1 as a possible D gene (5 bases). The ends were cut back, 0 bases at V and 4 bases at J, with 12 bases in the middle. The germline CDR1 and CDR2 sequences are MNHNY and SVGAGI (reference sequence). This CDR3 has 15 residues. The CDR3 coding sequence is TGTGCCAGCAGTTACTCCCTGGCAGGGCCCACTGAAGCTTTCTTT. Its protein product is CASSYSLAGPTEAFF.

The chain couples TRBV5-1 to TRBJ2-1; 13 nucleotides match TRBD2. Germline CDR1 SGHRS, CDR2 YFSETQ. Trimming removed 2 bases from V and 0 bases from J; junction bases left unmatched: 5. The CDR3 contains 18 residues. The CDR3 sequence is CASSLGTSGASSYNEQFF. In nucleotides, the CDR3 is TGCGCCAGCAGCTTAGGGACTAGCGGGGCGAGCTCCTACAATGAGCAGTTCTTC.

This rearrangement joins TRBV5-4 to TRBJ1-2; TRBD1 agrees at 7 bases. Germline CDR1 reads SGHNT; CDR2 reads YYREEE (reference sequence). Losses at the gene ends were 0 bases for V and 8 bases for J; bases not matched to a gene: 10. This CDR3 comprises 15 residues. CDR3 amino acids: CASSLGLTGMVGYTF. CDR3 coding DNA: TGTGCCAGCAGCTTGGGACTGACAGGGATGGTCGGCTACACCTTC.

Here the CDR3 DNA reads TGTGCCAGCAGTGAAAACGCCGTCACAGGGTGGTATGGCTACACCTTC. Translating it yields CASSENAVTGWYGYTF. This rearrangement joins TRBV6-1 to TRBJ1-2, with D possibly TRBD1 on 6 matching bases. Germline loops: CDR1 MNHNS, CDR2 SASEGT. V gave up 2 bases and J gave up 5 bases, with 18 bases separating them. This CDR3 contains 16 residues.

The genes are TRBV6-1 and TRBJ1-2, with D perhaps matching TRBD1 (5 bases). The CDR3 spans 15 residues. CDR1 and CDR2 from the germline V gene are MNHNS and SASEGT. The V gene lost 6 bases and the J gene lost 7 bases, with 21 bases spanning the gap. CDR3 residues: CASSHQVGREGGYTF. Written as DNA, the CDR3 is TGTGCCAGCAGCCATCAGGTTGGCAGGGAGGGTGGCTACACCTTC.

V is TRBV28 and J is TRBJ2-3, with D perhaps TRBD2 (6 bases). CDR3 length: 15 amino acids. The germline V gene has CDR1 MDHEN and CDR2 SYDVKM. Trimming cost V 6 bases and J 4 bases, with 17 bases left between them. The CDR3, as DNA: TGTGCCAGCAGGGCACTAGCACTTCGTCCAGATACGCAGTATTTT. It yields the protein CASRALALRPDTQYF.

V usage is TRBV11-2 and J usage is TRBJ1-2; the match to TRBD1 covers 8 bases. CDR3 length: 13 amino acids. Germline CDR1 and CDR2: SGHAT and FQNNGV. J lost 5 bases, V lost 4 bases, and 3 bases had no gene match. The CDR3 loop reads CASSSQGAYGYTF. CDR3 DNA: TGTGCCAGCAGCTCCCAGGGGGCGTATGGCTACACCTTC.

The CDR3 DNA follows: TGCACCAGCAGCCAAGACCCAGACAGCTATCAGCCCCAGCATTTT. It encodes CTSSQDPDSYQPQHF. The chain recombines TRBV1 with TRBJ1-5; the D call in the table, TRBD1, was not verified against the DNA. TRBV1 is given as a pseudogene. This CDR3 has 15 amino acids.